A selection of T cell receptor beta chains follows, all from one sample in a study of T-cell memory formation after mild COVID-19. TCRdb independently ran MiXCR on the 5' RACE reads; one entry per CDR3 protein. Of under 300,000 distinct CDR3 sequences in the sample, roughly a tenth were seen once. The sequencing sample was made of PBMCs or a T cell subset sorted from them (not recorded which). The receptor set was obtained from a man between 18 and 35 years old who had mild COVID-19 (a few samples of this study predate the infection). Cell type and time point are not known. Each CDR3 is given with its conserved first and last residue. D genes are given only for firm matches. Some rows have no size entry. The others give once, few or many, or a class for an expanded clone.

CDR3 DNA | CDR3 protein | J gene | V gene | clone size | D gene
TGTGCTAGTGGTTTGGTCAGCGGGGTGGGCACAGATACGCAGTATTTT | CASGLVSGVGTDTQYF | TRBJ2-3 | TRBV12-5 | - | TRBD2
TGTGCCAGCAGCTTGTGGGCAGGACCCTACGAGCAGTACTTC | CASSLWAGPYEQYF | TRBJ2-7 | TRBV7-8 | few | -
TGCGCCAGCAGCCTTAACCGGGACGACCTCAATCAGCCCCAGCATTTT | CASSLNRDDLNQPQHF | TRBJ1-5 | TRBV4-3 | - | -
TGTGCCACCCGAAGGGCAGGGGCCCGCAATCAGCCCCAGCATTTT | CATRRAGARNQPQHF | TRBJ1-5 | TRBV6-5 | few | -
TGCGCCAGCAGCAGGGGGGACAGCTCCTACAATGAGCAGTTCTTC | CASSRGDSSYNEQFF | TRBJ2-1 | TRBV5-1 | - | -
TGCGCCAGCAGCCCTGCGGTTCTCTCGGAGAACGAGCAGTACTTC | CASSPAVLSENEQYF | TRBJ2-7 | TRBV5-1 | many | -
TGCGCCAGCAGTGTCCCAGGGTCAATGGGCCTCAATGATCAGTTCTTC | CASSVPGSMGLNDQFF | TRBJ2-1 | TRBV5-1 | - | -
TGTGCCAGTTCACCCAGCTATGGAAACACCATATATTTT | CASSPSYGNTIYF | TRBJ1-3 | TRBV12-3/TRBV12-4 | many | -
TGTGCCAGCAGCGCCTCCTCGAACACCGGGGAGCTGTTTTTT | CASSASSNTGELFF | TRBJ2-2 | TRBV9 | once | -
TGTGCCAGCAGTTCACCCAATGACCTCGGGGGGGGGCAGTATTTT | CASSSPNDLGGGQYF | TRBJ2-3 | TRBV5-4 | - | TRBD2
TGTGCCAGCAGTTTCGACAGTTCCCCCTACGAGCAGTACTTC | CASSFDSSPYEQYF | TRBJ2-7 | TRBV28 | - | -
TGTGCCAGCAACGGACTAGCGGGGACCGGGGAGCTGTTTTTT | CASNGLAGTGELFF | TRBJ2-2 | TRBV6-6 | - | TRBD2
TGCGCCAGCAGCTTGGATTGGGCAGATGGAGCTTTCTTT | CASSLDWADGAFF | TRBJ1-1 | TRBV5-1 | - | -
TGCGCCAGCAGGATTAGCGGGAGCCCCTTTGGAGATACGCAGTATTTT | CASRISGSPFGDTQYF | TRBJ2-3 | TRBV10-2 | few | TRBD2
TGCGCCAGCAGCCTCGGAGGGTCAACTGGAAACACCATATATTTT | CASSLGGSTGNTIYF | TRBJ1-3 | TRBV4-3 | few | -
TGCGCCAGTAAGGACAGCCTGGGGCTCGAGCAGTACTTC | CASKDSLGLEQYF | TRBJ2-7 | TRBV5-1 | - | -
TGCGCCAGCAGCTTGGTTAGCGAGCAGTACTTC | CASSLVSEQYF | TRBJ2-7 | TRBV5-1 | - | -
TGTGCCAGCAGCTCCTCCGGGGGCTATGGCTACACCTTC | CASSSSGGYGYTF | TRBJ1-2 | TRBV7-9 | few | -
TGTGCCAGCAGTTCCAAGGGGACAGTCCTCGGGGAGCTGTTTTTT | CASSSKGTVLGELFF | TRBJ2-2 | TRBV12-3/TRBV12-4 | few | TRBD1
TGTGCCTGGAGAATTCGTGGGCAAGAGACCCAGTACTTC | CAWRIRGQETQYF | TRBJ2-5 | TRBV30 | - | -
TGTGCCAGCAACGGGGGCAGGTCAGCCCACGAGCAGTACTTC | CASNGGRSAHEQYF | TRBJ2-7 | TRBV2 | few | -
TGCAGTGGAACGCCCCCCGTCAGCCCAGATACGCAGTATTTT | CSGTPPVSPDTQYF | TRBJ2-3 | TRBV20-1 | - | -